The source of this T cell receptor (beta chain) is a study of molecular identifiers for immune sequencing clone quantification. TCRdb processed the PCR reads anew with MiXCR; each CDR3 protein has one entry. The data contain roughly 65,000 distinct CDR3 sequences, around 17% of them singletons. Looked up from germline, CDR1 is SGHAT and CDR2 is FQNNGV. V was clipped by 6 bases and J by 8 bases, with 21 bases between them. The CDR3 has 15 amino acids. A note on this clonotype: This may stem from a read error, because a much larger clone lies one nucleotide away.

Sample: naive CD8+ T cells from blood, with Jurkat cell RNA spiked in. Noted subset: FACS-sorted CD8+CD4-CCR7+CD45RA+ naive T cells. This clonotype originated in a human donor in good health. Some libraries in this study had Jurkat cell RNA spiked in. This chain uses TRBV11-2 with TRBJ2-3; tentative D call: TRBD2 (5 bases). CDR3 in DNA: TGTGCCAGCAGGACCTATATTCTAGCAGCAGGTACGCAGTATTTT. Encoded protein: CASRTYILAAGTQYF.